These T cell receptor beta chains were read from a single sample in a study of neurological immune-mediated disorders. TCRdb re-analysed the 5' RACE reads in MiXCR, keeping a single row per CDR3 protein. The sample records about 88,000 distinct CDR3 sequences, roughly 4% being singletons. Sequencing was carried out using PBMCs. Every receptor here comes from a woman aged 18 to 35 with multiple sclerosis. Each CDR3 is given with its conserved first and last residue. D genes are given only for firm matches. The size entry is marked missing in some rows and otherwise reads once, few, many or a size class.

j_gene | d_gene | abundance | v_gene | CDR3nt | CDR3aa
TRBJ2-7 | NA | many | TRBV20-1 | TGCAGTGCTAGGGGGGCCCGGGGCGGTTACGAGCAGTACTTC | CSARGARGGYEQYF
TRBJ1-5 | TRBD1 | many | TRBV7-9 | TGTGCCAGCAGCCCGACGGGAGGACAGGGCCAGCCCCAGCATTTT | CASSPTGGQGQPQHF
TRBJ2-7 | TRBD1 | many | TRBV6-6 | TGTGCCAGCAGTTACGGCTTTATTGGGGACAGGGCCGACGAGCAGTACTTC | CASSYGFIGDRADEQYF
TRBJ1-2 | TRBD1 | many | TRBV27 | TGTGCCAGCAGTTTTGCAGGGGGGTCCTATGGCTACACCTTC | CASSFAGGSYGYTF
TRBJ2-2 | NA | NA | TRBV20-1 | TGCAGTGCTAGAGATCCAATGCAGGGTTCCACCGGGGAGCTGTTTTTT | CSARDPMQGSTGELFF
TRBJ1-5 | NA | many | TRBV20-1 | TGCAGTGCCAAAGGGACATCCGAGCAGCCCCAGCATTTT | CSAKGTSEQPQHF
TRBJ1-1 | NA | many | TRBV29-1 | TGCAGCGTTGAGGGGACAAGTGAAGCTTTCTTT | CSVEGTSEAFF
TRBJ1-4 | TRBD1 | many | TRBV20-1 | TGCAGTGCTAGAGATTTCCGCGGGACAGGCGTTGAAAAACTGTTTTTT | CSARDFRGTGVEKLFF
TRBJ1-1 | NA | many | TRBV20-1 | TGCAGTGCTAGACGAGGCAGGGACACTGAAGCTTTCTTT | CSARRGRDTEAFF
TRBJ2-1 | NA | many | TRBV20-1 | TGCAGTGCTTACGAGCGGAGTGAGCAGTTCTTC | CSAYERSEQFF
TRBJ1-2 | NA | many | TRBV3-1 | TGTGCCAGCAGCCAAGATGGAGGGTCCTATGGCTACACCTTC | CASSQDGGSYGYTF
TRBJ2-1 | NA | many | TRBV20-1 | TGCAGTGCTAGAGGGTGGGAGGCCCCACCCAGCTCCTACAATGAGCAGTTCTTC | CSARGWEAPPSSYNEQFF
TRBJ2-5 | NA | many | TRBV20-1 | TGCAGTGCTAGCTGGTATGAACCTGGGGAGACCCAGTACTTC | CSASWYEPGETQYF
TRBJ2-7 | NA | many | TRBV5-1 | TGCGCCAGCAGCTTGCCTGGGGGCGGCTCCTACGAGCAGTACTTC | CASSLPGGGSYEQYF
TRBJ1-5 | NA | many | TRBV6-1 | TGTGCCAGCAGTGACCTCTACGGTCAGCCCCAGCATTTT | CASSDLYGQPQHF
TRBJ2-4 | NA | many | TRBV4-1 | TGCGCCAGCAGCCGCGGAGGACTGGTAGCCAAAAACATTCAGTACTTC | CASSRGGLVAKNIQYF
TRBJ1-1 | NA | many | TRBV29-1 | TGCAGCCTACACGGGTCGCCAGGGGATTTTGTGAACACTGAAGCTTTCTTT | CSLHGSPGDFVNTEAFF
TRBJ2-5 | NA | many | TRBV11-2 | TGTGCCAGCAGCTTGGGAGCGGGGACAGGGACCCAGTACTTC | CASSLGAGTGTQYF
TRBJ1-1 | TRBD1 | many | TRBV12-3/TRBV12-4 | TGTGCCAGCAGTAAAGACAGGGGGGGACCGCTCATGAACACTGAAGCTTTCTTT | CASSKDRGGPLMNTEAFF
TRBJ2-5 | NA | many | TRBV4-3 | TGCGCCAGCAGCCCGCAGGGAGAGGTGGGGGAGACCCAGTACTTC | CASSPQGEVGETQYF
TRBJ2-5 | NA | many | TRBV5-1 | TGCGCCAGCAGCTCGGCAGGAGGGTCTGGAGGAGAGACCCAGTACTTC | CASSSAGGSGGETQYF
TRBJ2-5 | NA | few | TRBV18 | TGTGCCAGCTCACTTCCGAACTATCAAGAGACCCAGTACTTC | CASSLPNYQETQYF
TRBJ2-1 | TRBD2 | many | TRBV18 | TGTGCCAGCTCACCAGTAGCGGGAGGTTACAATGAGCAGTTCTTC | CASSPVAGGYNEQFF